These T cell receptor beta chains were read from a single sample in a study of shared clonotypes between healthy human individuals. Libraries were prepared by immunoSEQ multiplex PCR; TCRdb keeps only in-frame clonotypes and omits some of them. This sample has 450,000 to 500,000 clones; 60% to 80% occur once, and the top ten carry more than 10%. The sample consisted of PBMCs. The receptors here all came from a woman aged 40 to 49 in good health. Some clones in this sample may be carry-over from other donors' samples. Each CDR3 is given with its conserved first and last residue. The order of the fields is clone size, D gene, V gene, J gene, CDR3 DNA, CDR3 protein. D genes are given only for firm matches. The size of a clone is reported for some rows only, either as once, few or many, or as a class for expanded clones.

>once|.|TRBV28|TRBJ2-7
TGTGCCAGCAGTTTTAAGGGTAGGGTCTACGAGCAGTACTTC
CASSFKGRVYEQYF
>.|.|TRBV28|TRBJ1-2
TGTGCCAGCAGTTTCGGGGGGGGTAACTATGGCTACACCTTC
CASSFGGGNYGYTF
>.|.|TRBV30|TRBJ2-3
TGTGCCTGGAGTGTAGTGGCTGGCACAGATACGCAGTATTTT
CAWSVVAGTDTQYF
>.|.|TRBV28|TRBJ2-5
TGTGCCAGCAGTTCCTTGTGGGCAGGGAGAGGGGGTCTGAGGCAAGAGACCCAGTACTTC
CASSSLWAGRGGLRQETQYF
>.|TRBD1|TRBV28|TRBJ2-1
TGTGCCAGCAGTTCACAGGGGGTGGTTTCGGATGAGCAGTTCTTC
CASSSQGVVSDEQFF
>.|.|TRBV2|TRBJ1-2
TGTGCCAGCACGAGGACGCCGATATATGGCTACACCTTC
CASTRTPIYGYTF
>.|.|TRBV7-6|TRBJ2-7
TGTGCCAGCAGCTTAGGCTCCGGGGGCCCCGAGCAGTACTTC
CASSLGSGGPEQYF
>few|.|TRBV7-2|TRBJ2-5
TGTGCCAGCAGACGGACAAACTCCCAAGAGACCCAGTACTTC
CASRRTNSQETQYF
>once|.|TRBV11-2|TRBJ2-1
TGTGCCAGCAGCTTAGATACCCCCTGGAATGAGCAGTTCTTC
CASSLDTPWNEQFF
>.|TRBD2|TRBV27|TRBJ2-7
TGTGCCAGCACCCGGCGGGGGAGCTCCTACGAGCAGTACTTC
CASTRRGSSYEQYF
>once|TRBD1|TRBV2|TRBJ1-4
TGTGCCAGCAGTGTTTTTGTGGGACAGGGGGCAACTAATGAAAAACTGTTTTTT
CASSVFVGQGATNEKLFF
>.|TRBD2|TRBV9|TRBJ2-1
TGTGCCAGCAGCGTAGAACTAGCGGGAACCTACAATGAGCAGTTCTTC
CASSVELAGTYNEQFF
>.|TRBD2|TRBV30|TRBJ2-7
TGTGCCTGGAGTGCTCAGGTAGCGGGGGCCTACGAGCAGTACTTC
CAWSAQVAGAYEQYF
>few|.|TRBV4-1|TRBJ2-7
TGCGCCAGCAGCCCCGCGGGACGGCCCGACTACGAGCAGTACTTC
CASSPAGRPDYEQYF
>once|.|TRBV28|TRBJ1-4
TGTGCCAGCAGTTCAGGACGGGCGGAAGCTAATGAAAAACTGTTTTTT
CASSSGRAEANEKLFF
>.|TRBD1|TRBV6-4|TRBJ1-5
TGTGCCAGCAGTGACTCGGGACAGAATTCAGGAAGCAATCAGCCCCAGCATTTT
CASSDSGQNSGSNQPQHF
>.|TRBD2|TRBV14|TRBJ2-5
TGTGCCAGCAGCCCGTGGCTAGCGGGACGAGAGACCCAGTACTTC
CASSPWLAGRETQYF
>many|.|TRBV19|TRBJ2-4
TGTGCCAGTAGTTCAGGGTGGAGAAACATTCAGTACTTC
CASSSGWRNIQYF
>.|TRBD2|TRBV7-8|TRBJ2-7
TGTGCCAGCAGCTTAGTGGGGGGCCATAGCGGGAGCTACGAGCAGTACTTC
CASSLVGGHSGSYEQYF
>.|.|TRBV18|TRBJ1-1
TGTGCCAGCTCACCCCAGGGTGGCACTGAAGCTTTCTTT
CASSPQGGTEAFF
>.|.|TRBV7-3|TRBJ2-3
TGTGCCAGCAGCTTGCGACTAGAAACAGATACGCAGTATTTT
CASSLRLETDTQYF
>.|TRBD1|TRBV2|TRBJ1-1
TGTGCCAGCAGGGTCGGACAGGGGACGGTAACTGAAGCTTTCTTT
CASRVGQGTVTEAFF
>.|TRBD1|TRBV5-4|TRBJ2-2
TGTGCCAGCAGCAGGACAGGGGGCAGCACCGGGGAGCTGTTTTTT
CASSRTGGSTGELFF
>.|TRBD1|TRBV5-4|TRBJ2-5
TGTGCCAGCAGCCTGGGGACAGCCCAAGAGACCCAGTACTTC
CASSLGTAQETQYF
>.|.|TRBV6-1|TRBJ2-1
TGTGCCAGCAGTGAAGCTGGCTTCTACAATGAGCAGTTCTTC
CASSEAGFYNEQFF
>.|TRBD2|TRBV5-1|TRBJ2-5
TGCGCCAGCAGCTCGGGACTAGCGGGAAGAGAGACCCAGTACTTC
CASSSGLAGRETQYF
>once|.|TRBV18|TRBJ2-1
TGTGCCAGCTCACCTGGGCGCAGCGCGGGTACCTACAATGAGCAGTTCTTC
CASSPGRSAGTYNEQFF
>.|TRBD1|TRBV4-3|TRBJ2-1
TGCGCCAGCAGCCTGGACAGGGACTACAATGAGCAGTTCTTC
CASSLDRDYNEQFF
>.|.|TRBV7-9|TRBJ2-7
TGTGCCAGCAGCCGCATAGCCTACGAGCAGTACTTC
CASSRIAYEQYF
>.|.|TRBV2|TRBJ1-5
TGTGCCAGCAGTGTAGGGGGAGGGGGTAGCAATCAGCCCCAGCATTTT
CASSVGGGGSNQPQHF
>.|.|TRBV27|TRBJ1-5
TGTGCCAGCAGTTGGGATAGCAATCAGCCCCAGCATTTT
CASSWDSNQPQHF
>.|.|TRBV29-1|TRBJ2-7
TGCAGCGTCCATATGGCGCAGGGCTCCTACGAGCAGTACTTC
CSVHMAQGSYEQYF
>.|.|TRBV5-1|TRBJ2-3
TGCGCCAGCAGCTGGGGACCAGATACGCAGTATTTT
CASSWGPDTQYF
>many|.|TRBV2|TRBJ2-7
TGTGCCAGCCAAAAACACGATAAGGGCTACGAGCAGTACTTC
CASQKHDKGYEQYF
>once|TRBD1|TRBV7-3|TRBJ1-2
TGTGCCAGCAGCCCCAACTCCGGGACAGGCTATGGCTACACCTTC
CASSPNSGTGYGYTF
>.|TRBD2|TRBV10-3|TRBJ2-5
TGTGCCATCAGTGAGCTGTGGGGGCGGGAGGGCCGAGAGACCCAGTACTTC
CAISELWGREGRETQYF
>.|TRBD1|TRBV6-1|TRBJ2-7
TGTGCCAGCCAGACGAACCCGGGACAGGGATACGAGCAGTACTTC
CASQTNPGQGYEQYF